A selection of T cell receptor beta chains follows, all from one sample in a study of blood T cell repertoires in COVID-19. Data came from immunoSEQ multiplex PCR; TCRdb stores just in-frame clones and leaves some out. The table shows hundreds of thousands of clones, with 70% to 90% occurring only once. Sequencing input: peripheral blood. The receptors originated from a human donor in a cohort sampled during active COVID-19. Each CDR3 is given with its conserved first and last residue. A D gene is named only where the DNA matches it firmly. Where a row states a size, it is once, few, many or the class of an expanded clone; other rows omit it.

d_gene	v_gene	abundance	j_gene	CDR3aa	CDR3nt
TRBD2	TRBV5-1	.	TRBJ2-3	CASSPWMSGVRSDTQYF	TGCGCCAGCAGCCCTTGGATGAGCGGGGTAAGGTCAGATACGCAGTATTTT
TRBD1	TRBV30	.	TRBJ2-7	CAWSVGQGDYEQYF	TGTGCCTGGAGTGTAGGACAGGGAGACTACGAGCAGTACTTC
.	TRBV5-8	.	TRBJ2-7	CASSLGIGGASYEQYF	TGTGCCAGCAGCTTGGGGATTGGGGGGGCCTCCTACGAGCAGTACTTC
TRBD2	TRBV7-6	.	TRBJ2-2	CASSPRGSTSESGELFF	TGTGCCAGCAGCCCTCGGGGGTCGACTAGCGAATCCGGGGAGCTGTTTTTT
.	TRBV4-1	.	TRBJ1-2	CASSQDRVNYGYTF	TGCGCCAGCAGCCAAGATCGGGTTAACTATGGCTACACCTTC
.	TRBV6-5	.	TRBJ1-1	CASSQQLVNTEAFF	TGTGCCAGCAGCCAACAGCTCGTGAACACTGAAGCTTTCTTT
.	TRBV19	.	TRBJ1-1	CASSLRGANTEAFF	TGTGCCAGTAGTCTCAGGGGCGCGAACACTGAAGCTTTCTTT
.	TRBV2	few	TRBJ1-5	CASSELSNQPQHF	TGTGCCAGCAGTGAACTGAGCAATCAGCCCCAGCATTTT
TRBD1	TRBV13	.	TRBJ1-6	CASSPNRGGNSPLHF	TGTGCCAGCAGCCCCAACAGGGGCGGAAATTCACCCCTCCACTTT
.	TRBV11-2	.	TRBJ2-2	CASSQTGELFF	TGTGCCAGCAGTCAGACCGGGGAGCTGTTTTTT
TRBD2	TRBV12-5	.	TRBJ2-2	CASRGSGGQLPGNTGELFF	TGTGCTAGCCGGGGTAGCGGGGGGCAACTACCCGGGAACACCGGGGAGCTGTTTTTT
.	TRBV6-5	.	TRBJ1-2	CASSYTAINYGYTF	TGTGCCAGCAGTTACACAGCAATTAACTATGGCTACACCTTC
TRBD2	TRBV5-6	once	TRBJ2-7	CASRDSRGGHEQYF	TGTGCCAGCAGGGATAGTCGGGGGGGCCACGAGCAGTACTTC
.	TRBV20-1	.	TRBJ1-2	CSAPANYGYTF	TGCAGTGCCCCGGCTAACTATGGCTACACCTTC
TRBD2	TRBV19	.	TRBJ2-3	CASSTSGGATTDTQYF	TGTGCCAGTAGTACTAGCGGGGGGGCCACCACAGATACGCAGTATTTT
.	TRBV27	.	TRBJ2-7	CASSSSGGRIGQYF	TGTGCCAGCAGTTCGTCAGGGGGGCGAATCGGGCAGTACTTC
TRBD2	TRBV5-1	once	TRBJ2-7	CASSLISSGPYEQYF	TGCGCCAGCAGCTTAATATCTAGCGGTCCCTACGAGCAGTACTTC
.	TRBV25-1	few	TRBJ2-7	CASSELGGSYEQYF	TGTGCCAGCAGTGAGTTGGGGGGATCCTACGAGCAGTACTTC
.	TRBV6-6	.	TRBJ1-2	CASTRVGSKNAYGYTF	TGTGCCAGCACTAGAGTGGGTAGTAAAAATGCTTATGGCTACACCTTC
TRBD1	TRBV18	.	TRBJ2-7	CASSPTGGAYEQYF	TGTGCCAGCTCACCGACAGGGGGCGCCTACGAGCAGTACTTC
TRBD1	TRBV10-1	.	TRBJ1-1	CASSESWGQGSEAFF	TGCGCCAGCAGTGAGTCGTGGGGACAGGGCTCTGAAGCTTTCTTT
TRBD2	TRBV7-9	.	TRBJ2-2	CASSTRLAVGINTGELFF	TGTGCCAGCAGCACCCGACTAGCGGTCGGGATTAACACCGGGGAGCTGTTTTTT
TRBD1	TRBV9	.	TRBJ2-1	CASSAGTGGTNEQFF	TGTGCCAGCAGCGCCGGGACAGGGGGGACCAATGAGCAGTTCTTC
.	TRBV3-1/TRBV3-2	.	TRBJ2-3	CASRLRRLSTDTQYF	TGTGCCAGCAGGCTGAGGAGACTATCCACAGATACGCAGTATTTT
.	TRBV29-1	.	TRBJ2-7	CSVEDRSVLGDEQYF	TGCAGCGTTGAAGATCGCTCCGTCCTCGGGGACGAGCAGTACTTC
TRBD1	TRBV4-2	.	TRBJ1-2	CASSQDTGGDFYGYTF	TGTGCCAGCAGCCAAGATACAGGGGGTGATTTTTATGGCTACACCTTC
TRBD1	TRBV29-1	.	TRBJ2-7	CSVTGQGFYEQYF	TGCAGCGTTACGGGACAGGGGTTTTACGAGCAGTACTTC
.	TRBV10-2	.	TRBJ1-2	CASSSGFGYGYTF	TGCGCCAGCAGTTCCGGGTTCGGCTATGGCTACACCTTC
.	TRBV7-2	once	TRBJ2-7	CASSLDPRETEQYF	TGTGCCAGCAGCTTAGACCCTCGGGAAACAGAGCAGTACTTC
TRBD1	TRBV15	.	TRBJ1-1	CATSPIRETGAAFF	TGTGCCACCAGCCCAATAAGAGAGACAGGGGCAGCTTTCTTT
.	TRBV18	few	TRBJ1-1	CASSPMDTNTEAFF	TGTGCCAGCTCACCAATGGACACGAACACTGAAGCTTTCTTT
TRBD2	TRBV24-1	.	TRBJ2-3	CATSGAGWAGTSNLDTQYF	TGTGCCACCAGTGGCGCGGGATGGGCCGGGACTAGCAATTTAGATACGCAGTATTTT
TRBD1	TRBV4-1	.	TRBJ2-7	CASSVSAGTAFYEQYF	TGCGCCAGCAGCGTCTCCGCCGGGACAGCCTTCTACGAGCAGTACTTC
.	TRBV5-1	.	TRBJ2-5	CASTSTGRETQYF	TGCGCCAGCACCTCGACAGGGAGGGAGACCCAGTACTTC
TRBD2	TRBV9	.	TRBJ2-5	CASSVVGGETQYF	TGTGCCAGCAGCGTAGTCGGGGGGGAGACCCAGTACTTC
.	TRBV5-3	.	TRBJ2-1	CARSGQGEQFF	TGTGCCAGAAGCGGGCAGGGGGAGCAGTTCTTC
TRBD2	TRBV5-1	.	TRBJ2-3	CASSPSGGAVDTQYF	TGCGCCAGCAGCCCTAGCGGGGGGGCTGTAGATACGCAGTATTTT
.	TRBV11-2	.	TRBJ1-1	CASSLGFQGSFTEAFF	TGTGCCAGCAGCTTAGGATTTCAGGGGAGTTTCACTGAAGCTTTCTTT
.	TRBV5-1	.	TRBJ1-3	CASSLGSPISGNTIYF	TGCGCCAGCAGCTTGGGGAGCCCTATCTCTGGAAACACCATATATTTT
TRBD1	TRBV5-1	.	TRBJ1-2	CASSWDSPVYGYTF	TGCGCCAGCAGCTGGGACAGTCCCGTCTATGGCTACACCTTC
TRBD1	TRBV6-2/TRBV6-3	.	TRBJ2-7	CASSYSRTGSAPNYEQYF	TGTGCCAGCAGTTACTCTAGGACAGGGTCGGCCCCCAACTACGAGCAGTACTTC
.	TRBV6-5	.	TRBJ1-1	CASRFRSTTEAFF	TGTGCCAGCAGATTCAGAAGTACCACTGAAGCTTTCTTT
.	TRBV5-1	.	TRBJ2-7	CASSLAQGSSYEQYF	TGCGCCAGCAGCTTGGCGCAGGGGAGCTCCTACGAGCAGTACTTC